The 24 T cell receptor beta chains given below trace back to one sample, sequenced in a study of identical twins. MiXCR, applied by TCRdb to the 5' RACE reads, yields one record per CDR3 protein. The profile shows 500,000 or so distinct CDR3 sequences, more than 13% of them singletons. This same sample was also part of a study on yellow fever vaccine responses in identical twins.

Sequencing input: CD4+ T cells sorted from blood. Receptors were obtained from a woman between 18 and 29 years old in good health.

The chain recombines TRBV6-5 with TRBJ2-1; possible D gene TRBD2, 5 bases. V lost 2 bases to trimming and J lost 9 bases, with 14 bases between them. The CDR3 is 14 amino acids. Germline V CDR1 and CDR2: MNHEY, SVGAGI. CDR3 loop: CASSYGSQRGEQFF. Written as DNA, the CDR3 is TGTGCCAGCAGTTACGGGTCCCAACGGGGTGAGCAGTTCTTC.

Comment on this clonotype: One end of the junction does not line up with germline, which may come from a read error. This chain connects TRBV2 to TRBJ2-2; D perhaps matches TRBD1 (5 bases). This CDR3 has 14 amino acids. Germline V lookup: CDR1 SNHLY, CDR2 FYNNEI. CDR3 sequence (DNA): TGTGCCAACAGTGAACAGGCGGACACCGGGGAGCTGTTTTTT. It yields the protein CANSEQADTGELFF.

The V and J genes are TRBV27 and TRBJ1-2; 8 bases line up with TRBD1. This CDR3 is 15 amino acids long. Germline CDR1 is MNHEY and CDR2 is SMNVEV (reference sequence). Germline trimming cut 6 bases from V and 6 bases from J; bases unmatched to any gene: 12. The CDR3 is CASRPTGQGGNGYTF. Written as DNA, the CDR3 is TGTGCCAGCAGACCTACCGGACAGGGTGGAAATGGCTACACCTTC.

V usage is TRBV5-4 and J usage is TRBJ2-3, with D hard to call. The germline V gene has CDR1 SGHNT and CDR2 YYREEE (reference sequence). This CDR3 has 13 residues. Trimming removed 9 bases at V and 4 bases at J, with 15 bases between. CDR3 amino acids: CAMSSLKADTQYF. CDR3 in DNA: TGTGCCATGAGCTCTTTAAAGGCAGATACGCAGTATTTT. Filled out from reference TRBV5-4 and TRBJ2-3, the complete variable domain reads ETGVTQSPTHLIKTRGQQVTLRCSSQSGHNTVSWYQQALGQGPQFIFQYYREEENGRGNFPPRFSGLQFPNYSSELNVNALELDDSALYLCAMSSLKADTQYFGPGTRLTVL.

This clonotype showed up just once. In this CDR3 the conserved last residue, phenylalanine or tryptophan, is missing, so a read error is likely. J is TRBJ2-5 and V is TRBV29-1, with no clear D. Deletions cut 5 bases from V and 5 bases from J, with 12 bases between. The CDR3 totals 12 residues. CDR1 SQVTM and CDR2 ANQGSEA come from the germline V gene. This CDR3 is CSVTLVGETQYS. The CDR3 DNA sequence: TGCAGCGTTACTTTAGTGGGGGAGACCCAGTACTCC.

This clonotype was recorded a few times. The J gene is TRBJ2-2, the V gene TRBV7-2, with TRBD2 as a possible D gene (6 bases). Per germline, CDR1 SGHTA and CDR2 FQGNSA. Trimming pared 4 bases from V and 8 bases from J, leaving 11 bases between. CDR3 length: 13 amino acids. In DNA, the CDR3 is TGTGCCAGCAGCTACCACCGGGGGGGGGAGCTGTTTTTT. This sequence encodes CASSYHRGGELFF. The whole variable domain, remainder taken from reference TRBV7-2 and TRBJ2-2, is GAGVSQSPSNKVTEKGKDVELRCDPISGHTALYWYRQSLGQGLEFLIYFQGNSAPDKSGLPSDRFSAERTGGSVSTLTIQRTQQEDSAVYLCASSYHRGGELFFGEGSRLTVL.

V is TRBV18 and J is TRBJ1-2; 8 bases agree with TRBD1. There are 13 residues in the CDR3. The V gene end was trimmed by 5 bases and the J gene end by 5 bases; junction bases not matched to a gene: 4. In germline, CDR1 is KGHSH, CDR2 LQKENI. The CDR3 DNA follows: TGTGCCAGCTCAAACCGGACAGGGTATGGCTACACCTTC. Amino acid sequence: CASSNRTGYGYTF.

The chain is built from TRBV29-1 and TRBJ2-5; 10 bases fit TRBD2. The CDR3 sequence is 14 residues long. Germline V CDR1 and CDR2: SQVTM, ANQGSEA. The junction had 10 bases not matched to a gene; V was cut back by 7 bases and J by 5 bases. The CDR3 sequence is CSGQIAGGVETQYF. In nucleotides, the CDR3 is TGCAGCGGGCAGATAGCGGGAGGTGTGGAGACCCAGTACTTC.

The chain carries TRBV10-3 and TRBJ2-3; TRBD1 agrees at 8 bases. CDR1 and CDR2 (germline): ENHRY, SYGVKD. This CDR3 region has 14 residues. The junction had 10 bases not matched to a gene; V was cut back by 6 bases and J by 8 bases. The CDR3 region has the DNA TGTGCCATCAGGGAAACCGGGACAGGTACTACGCAGTATTTT. Residues: CAIRETGTGTTQYF.

This clonotype was seen only a few times. The chain joins TRBV7-2 to TRBJ2-3; 7 bases match TRBD2. J was trimmed by 15 bases and V by 1 base; bases with no gene match: 7. Germline loops: CDR1 SGHTA, CDR2 FQGNSA. The CDR3 totals 12 residues. The CDR3 region is CASSLVGLYPYF. The DNA for the CDR3 is TGTGCCAGCAGCTTAGTGGGACTATATCCTTATTTT.

This clonotype appeared many times. V is TRBV9 and J is TRBJ2-2; D is unclear. This CDR3 region has 14 residues. The germline V gene encodes CDR1 SGDLS and CDR2 YYNGEE. V lost 5 bases and J 1 base, leaving 9 bases between the germline ends. As DNA, the CDR3 is TGTGCCAGCAGGGGTGACAAGAACACCGGGGAGCTGTTTTTT. Amino acid sequence: CASRGDKNTGELFF.

This clonotype turned up a few times. A read error may account for a junction end that differs from germline. The V gene is TRBV3-1, the J gene TRBJ1-1; D uncertain. The CDR3 has 14 residues. Germline assignment: CDR1 LGHDT and CDR2 YNNKEL (reference sequence). CDR3 loop: CASSPGRTYTEAFF. The DNA for the CDR3 is TGTGCCAGCAGCCCTGGACGGACCTACACGGAAGCTTTCTTT.

This clonotype has a count of ten or more. DNA of the CDR3: TGTGCCAGCAGTTGGGGTACGTTGGGGGGCCCCGGTGAGCAGTTCTTC. Amino acid sequence: CASSWGTLGGPGEQFF. The rearrangement joins TRBV25-1 to TRBJ2-1; D tentatively reads TRBD1 or TRBD2 (6 bases each). Trimming stripped 5 bases from V and 9 bases from J, with 23 bases between. This CDR3 has 16 residues. Per germline, CDR1 MGHDK and CDR2 SYGVNS.

At least ten counts were recorded for this clonotype. The chain recombines TRBV7-2 with TRBJ2-6; no clear D. Germline CDR1 is SGHTA and CDR2 is FQGNSA. The CDR3 runs 17 residues. V gave up 1 base and J gave up 0 bases, with 10 bases separating them. CDR3 coding DNA: TGTGCCAGCAGCTTAGGGCCCAACCGCTCTGGGGCCAACGTCCTGACTTTC. It encodes CASSLGPNRSGANVLTF.

The chain links TRBV28 to TRBJ1-2, with 8 bases aligning to TRBD1. The CDR3 covers 11 residues. J was trimmed by 5 bases and V by 9 bases; bases with no gene match: 2. Per the germline V gene, CDR1 is MDHEN and CDR2 is SYDVKM. In DNA form, the CDR3 reads TGTGCCAGTACAGGGGGATATGGCTACACCTTC. The encoded protein is CASTGGYGYTF.

This clonotype was detected only a few times. J is TRBJ2-4 and V is TRBV20-1, with 9 bases that match TRBD1. Trimming removed 5 bases from V and 6 bases from J; junction bases left unmatched: 5. The CDR3 is 13 amino acids. CDR1 and CDR2 (germline): DFQATT, SNEGSKA (reference sequence). CDR3: CSAVGQGLNIQYF. The CDR3 DNA follows: TGCAGTGCTGTGGGACAGGGATTAAACATTCAGTACTTC.

This chain joins TRBV4-3 and TRBJ1-6; perhaps TRBD1 as D (5 bases). This CDR3 region has 14 residues. Germline CDR1 reads LGHNA; CDR2 reads YSLEER. V dropped 4 bases and J dropped 5 bases, with 9 bases sitting between them. The CDR3 DNA is TGCGCCAGCAGCCGGGACGGAAATAATTCACCCCTCCACTTT. Its translation is CASSRDGNNSPLHF.

The chain is built from TRBV20-1 and TRBJ2-5, with a possible D match to TRBD1 (5 bases). Trimming took off 6 bases at V and 1 base at J, with 12 bases between the two ends. CDR3 length: 13 residues. Germline V gene data show CDR1 as DFQATT and CDR2 as SNEGSKA (reference sequence). The CDR3 nucleotides are TGCAGTGCCAAAGACAGAATCCAAGAGACCCAGTACTTC. Amino acid sequence: CSAKDRIQETQYF.

V gene TRBV25-1 combines with J gene TRBJ2-7; D not certain. This CDR3 is built from 17 residues. V lost 3 bases and J 1 base, leaving 19 bases between the germline ends. CDR1 MGHDK and CDR2 SYGVNS come from the germline V gene. The CDR3 loop is CASSDRFWGHLSYEQYF. Written as DNA, the CDR3 is TGTGCCAGCAGTGATAGGTTCTGGGGTCATCTGTCCTACGAGCAGTACTTC.

The rearrangement joins TRBV3-1 to TRBJ2-7; weak D call: TRBD1 (6 bases). Deletions cut 5 bases from V and 5 bases from J, with 19 bases between. Germline loops: CDR1 LGHDT, CDR2 YNNKEL (reference sequence). This CDR3 has 15 amino acids. This chain's CDR3 is CASSETPITGNEQYF. As DNA, the CDR3 is TGTGCCAGCAGCGAAACACCTATCACAGGGAACGAGCAGTACTTC.

V gene TRBV6-1 combines with J gene TRBJ1-4, with TRBD1 matching over 7 bases. Germline CDR1 is MNHNS and CDR2 is SASEGT. The CDR3 contains 15 residues. Trimming at V came to 3 bases and at J to 4 bases, leaving 5 bases not matched to a gene. The CDR3 DNA follows: TGTGCCAGCAGTGAGGGGGACAGACTTAATGAAAAACTGTTTTTT. It specifies CASSEGDRLNEKLFF.

This chain uses TRBV2 with TRBJ2-2; unclear D gene. CDR1 and CDR2 from the germline V gene are SNHLY and FYNNEI. The CDR3 is 14 amino acids. Trimming left V 7 bases short and J 1 base short, with 10 bases between. The CDR3 spells CASNLGLNTGELFF. The DNA of the CDR3 is TGTGCCAGCAATTTAGGGCTGAACACCGGGGAGCTGTTTTTT.

V is TRBV20-1 and J is TRBJ1-5, with D tentatively TRBD1 (5 bases). The CDR3 totals 15 residues. Germline V gives CDR1 DFQATT, CDR2 SNEGSKA (reference sequence). The V and J ends lost 5 bases and 4 bases respectively, with 18 bases between them. For the CDR3, the DNA is TGCAGTGCTTCACCATCTCGGACAACAAATCAGCCCCAGCATTTT. It encodes CSASPSRTTNQPQHF.

The chain joins TRBV5-1 to TRBJ2-1, with D unclear. CDR3 length: 14 residues. The germline V and J ends were trimmed by 4 bases and 9 bases, with 17 bases remaining between them. From germline, CDR1 is SGHRS and CDR2 YFSETQ. The CDR3 bases are TGCGCCAGCAGCGCCTCAGGCCGAGTGGTTGAGCAGTTCTTC. Translated, it gives CASSASGRVVEQFF.